What follows are 27 T cell receptor beta chains derived from one specimen sequenced in a study of blood T cell repertoires in COVID-19 (TCRdb year 2020). Library preparation employed the immunoSEQ multiplex PCR assay. The table was pulled from immuneACCESS by TCRdb, which kept in-frame rearrangements only. Such tables lose some clones; where checked, under half of the loss comes from unresolved V genes, and the rest has no known cause. The sample records a few hundred thousand clones, about 88% of which are singletons. 4% of the sample belongs to the ten largest clones. Sequencing was done on a sample of peripheral blood. These receptors were taken from a man between 60 and 75 years old who had recovered from COVID-19.

The rearrangement joins TRBV6-6 to TRBJ2-5; 7 bases are shared with TRBD2. Germline CDR1 and CDR2: MNHNY and SVGAGI (reference sequence). Germline trimming cut 6 bases from V and 3 bases from J; bases unmatched to any gene: 7. The CDR3 has 14 amino acids. For the CDR3, the DNA is TGTGCCAGCAGCCCTAATGGGGGGGAAGAGACCCAGTACTTC. Its protein is CASSPNGGEETQYF.

The genes are TRBV12-2 and TRBJ1-5; the table calls TRBD1, which could not be checked here. TRBV12-2 counts as a pseudogene. The CDR3 has 16 amino acids. Here the CDR3 DNA reads TGTGCAAGTCGCTTAACGAGGGGGATGTGGAATCAGCCCCAGCATTTT. It encodes CASRLTRGMWNQPQHF.

The rearrangement links TRBV5-8 to TRBJ2-5, with D unresolved. The germline V gene has CDR1 SGHTS and CDR2 YDEGEE. V was cut by 6 bases and J by 4 bases, with 7 bases left in between. The length of the CDR3 is 11 residues. CDR3 in DNA: TGTGCCAGCACGGTTACAGAGACCCAGTACTTC. Translation: CASTVTETQYF.

This sequence joins TRBV5-1 and TRBJ1-1; weak D call: TRBD1 (6 bases). Looked up from germline, CDR1 is SGHRS and CDR2 is YFSETQ. With 0 bases removed from V and 1 base from J, the gap between germline ends came to 7 bases. The CDR3 extends over 14 amino acids. Here the CDR3 DNA reads TGCGCCAGCAGCTTGGCCAGGGGGAACACTGAAGCTTTCTTT. Its translation is CASSLARGNTEAFF.

The chain combines TRBV19 with TRBJ2-7, with 10 bases identical to TRBD1. CDR3 length equals 15 residues. V was pared by 6 bases and J by 1 base, with 6 bases of the junction left unmatched. Germline V lookup: CDR1 LNHDA, CDR2 SQIVND (reference sequence). CDR3 sequence reads: CASSPGTGASYEQYF. The CDR3 coding sequence is TGTGCCAGTAGCCCCGGGACAGGGGCTTCCTACGAGCAGTACTTC.

The gene calls are TRBV18 and TRBJ1-4, with 7 bases fitting TRBD1. V was pared by 1 base and J by 2 bases, with 1 base of the junction left unmatched. Per germline, CDR1 KGHSH and CDR2 LQKENI. The length of the CDR3 is 15 residues. The CDR3 DNA follows: TGTGCCAGCTCACCACGGGACAGCACTAATGAAAAACTGTTTTTT. Encoded protein: CASSPRDSTNEKLFF.

This chain links TRBV10-3 with TRBJ2-1; 13 bases align to TRBD2. This CDR3 is built from 15 residues. After removal of 4 bases from V and 5 bases from J, the junction contained 2 bases not matched to a gene. Germline V lookup: CDR1 ENHRY, CDR2 SYGVKD. For the CDR3, the DNA is TGTGCCATCAGTGGCACTAGCGGGGGGGACAATGAGCAGTTCTTC. Its protein is CAISGTSGGDNEQFF.

V usage is TRBV5-1 and J usage is TRBJ1-2; 8 bases fit TRBD1. Looked up from germline, CDR1 is SGHRS and CDR2 is YFSETQ. This CDR3 is built from 14 residues. The ends lost 3 bases at V and 8 bases at J; junction bases unmatched: 9. CDR3 sequence (DNA): TGCGCCAGCAGCTCGACAGGGGTCTTACGCGGCTACACCTTC. Translation: CASSSTGVLRGYTF.

This chain links TRBV5-1 with TRBJ1-2, with 8 bases identical to TRBD1. The CDR3 has 12 residues. J lost 8 bases, V lost 9 bases, and 9 bases had no gene match. Germline CDR1 is SGHRS and CDR2 is YFSETQ. The CDR3 sequence: CATTKDRGGYTF. Here the CDR3 DNA reads TGCGCCACGACTAAAGACAGGGGAGGCTACACCTTC.

This clone was seen once. This chain uses TRBV7-2 with TRBJ2-7; the match to TRBD2 covers 9 bases. The CDR3 extends over 16 amino acids. CDR1 is SGHTA, CDR2 FQGNSA, per germline. The ends lost 4 bases at V and 1 base at J; junction bases unmatched: 8. The CDR3 DNA reads TGTGCCAGCAGCTCCCATAGCGGGGGAATTTCCTACGAGCAGTACTTC. Amino acids: CASSSHSGGISYEQYF.

V usage is TRBV18 and J usage is TRBJ2-7; 7 positions agree with TRBD2. This CDR3 has 12 residues. J lost 7 bases, V lost 5 bases, and 5 bases had no gene match. From germline, CDR1 is KGHSH and CDR2 LQKENI. The CDR3 nucleotides read TGTGCCAGCTCAATCCCCGGGGGGGAGCAGTACTTC. As protein: CASSIPGGEQYF.

In its sample, this clone was seen once. The genes are TRBV18 and TRBJ1-1; maybe TRBD1 (5 bases). The CDR3 covers 14 residues. The V and J ends lost 1 base and 4 bases respectively, with 10 bases between them. Germline loops: CDR1 KGHSH, CDR2 LQKENI. CDR3 residues: CASSPQTGFTEAFF. The CDR3 DNA sequence: TGTGCCAGCTCACCACAAACAGGTTTCACTGAAGCTTTCTTT.

V usage is TRBV7-2 and J usage is TRBJ1-5, with D possibly being TRBD1 (6 bases). CDR3 length: 15 residues. Trimming removed 6 bases from V and 0 bases from J, with 12 bases in between. Germline lookup yields CDR1 SGHTA and CDR2 FQGNSA. The CDR3, as DNA: TGTGCCAGCAGATCAGACAGGATTAGCAATCAGCCCCAGCATTTT. It specifies CASRSDRISNQPQHF. The entire variable domain, with the rest obtained from reference TRBV7-2 and TRBJ1-5, is as follows: GAGVSQSPSNKVTEKGKDVELRCDPISGHTALYWYRQSLGQGLEFLIYFQGNSAPDKSGLPSDRFSAERTGGSVSTLTIQRTQQEDSAVYLCASRSDRISNQPQHFGDGTRLSIL.

The CDR3: CASGGTLATNEKLFF. CDR3 bases: TGTGCCAGTGGCGGGACTCTTGCAACTAATGAAAAACTGTTTTTT. The gene calls are TRBV2 and TRBJ1-4, with D perhaps matching TRBD1 (5 bases). V lost 9 bases and J 0 bases, leaving 14 bases between the germline ends. The V gene's germline CDR1 is SNHLY and CDR2 FYNNEI. The CDR3 totals 15 residues.

The V gene is TRBV5-1, the J gene TRBJ1-2; 9 bases are a match to TRBD1. Per the germline V gene, CDR1 is SGHRS and CDR2 is YFSETQ. V was pared by 7 bases and J by 7 bases, with 8 bases of the junction left unmatched. CDR3 length equals 13 residues. The CDR3 here is CASGVDRGVGYTF. Here the CDR3 DNA reads TGCGCCAGCGGGGTGGACAGGGGAGTTGGCTACACCTTC. The full variable domain, completed using reference TRBV5-1 and TRBJ1-2, is KAGVTQTPRYLIKTRGQQVTLSCSPISGHRSVSWYQQTPGQGLQFLFEYFSETQRNKGNFPGRFSGRQFSNSRSEMNVSTLELGDSALYLCASGVDRGVGYTFGSGTRLTVV.

The genes are TRBV4-2 and TRBJ1-2, with 8 bases aligning to TRBD1. V trimming: 3 bases; J trimming: 5 bases; junction bases outside the gene matches: 2. The CDR3 length is 13 residues. Germline V gives CDR1 LGHNA, CDR2 YNFKEQ. This CDR3 is CASSHRQGYGYTF. The DNA for the CDR3 is TGTGCCAGCAGCCACCGACAGGGGTATGGCTACACCTTC.

The chain uses TRBV19 and TRBJ1-1; D gene unclear. The CDR3 contains 15 residues. Per the germline V gene, CDR1 is LNHDA and CDR2 is SQIVND (reference sequence). V gave up 2 bases and J gave up 1 base, with 11 bases separating them. CDR3 residues: CASSIPWAENTEAFF. DNA of the CDR3: TGTGCCAGTAGTATACCATGGGCAGAGAACACTGAAGCTTTCTTT.

In its sample, this clone was seen once. This rearrangement joins TRBV27 to TRBJ2-5; 8 bases match TRBD1. The J segment lost 5 bases and the V segment lost 6 bases, leaving 8 bases of the junction unmatched. In germline, CDR1 is MNHEY, CDR2 SMNVEV (reference sequence). This CDR3 spans 14 amino acids. This CDR3 reads CASRRKTGAETQYF. DNA for the CDR3: TGTGCCAGCAGGCGAAAGACAGGGGCGGAGACCCAGTACTTC.

The gene calls are TRBV3-1 (or the pseudogene TRBV3-2) and TRBJ2-3; D possibly corresponds to TRBD2 (6 bases). The CDR3 extends over 13 amino acids. V shed 11 bases and J shed 0 bases, with 12 bases lying between them. In germline, CDR1 is LGHDT, CDR2 YNNKEL (reference sequence). The CDR3 reads CASRRGSTDTQYF. In DNA, the CDR3 is TGTGCCTCCCGCCGGGGGAGCACAGATACGCAGTATTTT.

This sequence joins TRBV9 and TRBJ2-1; 9 bases match TRBD1. CDR3 length: 13 residues. CDR1 and CDR2 (germline): SGDLS, YYNGEE. V gave up 2 bases and J gave up 12 bases; unmatched junction bases: 6. CDR3 in DNA: TGTGCCAGCAGCGTCGGGGACAGGGATTCGCAGTTCTTC. As protein: CASSVGDRDSQFF.

The V call is TRBV10-3, the J call TRBJ2-6; D remains ambiguous. The germline CDR1 and CDR2 sequences are ENHRY and SYGVKD. The CDR3 has 17 amino acids. Trimming took off 5 bases at V and 0 bases at J, with 14 bases between the two ends. CDR3 coding DNA: TGTGCCATCAGTCCGGGTGTAACCAGCTCTGGGGCCAACGTCCTGACTTTC. It yields the protein CAISPGVTSSGANVLTF.

The chain joins TRBV19 to TRBJ2-1; no firm D call. Looked up from germline, CDR1 is LNHDA and CDR2 is SQIVND (reference sequence). The CDR3 is made up of 12 amino acids. The V gene lost 7 bases and the J gene lost 7 bases, with 11 bases spanning the gap. CDR3 region: CASNSQVNEQFF. DNA for the CDR3: TGTGCCAGTAACTCCCAAGTGAATGAGCAGTTCTTC.

This chain joins TRBV25-1 and TRBJ1-2; D might be TRBD1 (5 bases). In germline, CDR1 is MGHDK, CDR2 SYGVNS. The CDR3 spans 11 residues. The CDR3 DNA reads as TGTGCGACGGGACTATACTATGGCTACACCTTC. Translating gives CATGLYYGYTF.

V is TRBV4-2 and J is TRBJ1-5; TRBD1 matches 8 bases. Germline CDR1 reads LGHNA; CDR2 reads YNFKEQ. J gave up 3 bases and V 0 bases, and 7 bases lay outside the gene matches. This CDR3 spans 17 amino acids. The CDR3 nucleotides read TGTGCCAGCAGCCAAGAAAGGACAGGGTGGAACAATCAGCCCCAGCATTTT. As protein: CASSQERTGWNNQPQHF.

The chain uses TRBV7-2 and TRBJ2-3, with no clear D. Germline CDR1 is SGHTA and CDR2 is FQGNSA. This CDR3 spans 15 amino acids. V lost 5 bases to trimming and J lost 2 bases, with 14 bases between them. The CDR3 sequence is CASSPDLLPTDTQYF. The CDR3 DNA follows: TGTGCCAGCAGCCCAGACTTGCTGCCCACAGATACGCAGTATTTT.

The chain employs TRBV2 and TRBJ1-2, with 11 bases identical to TRBD1. From germline, CDR1 is SNHLY and CDR2 FYNNEI. V lost 5 bases to trimming and J lost 0 bases; unmatched junction nucleotides: 8. This CDR3 has 17 residues. The CDR3 is CASSRRDRGTSNYGYTF. The CDR3 DNA follows: TGTGCCAGCAGTAGACGGGACAGGGGGACCTCTAACTATGGCTACACCTTC.

This sequence joins TRBV27 and TRBJ2-2; 7 nucleotides line up with TRBD2. V lost 0 bases to trimming and J lost 0 bases; unmatched junction nucleotides: 4. Per germline, CDR1 MNHEY and CDR2 SMNVEV (reference sequence). The CDR3 runs to 17 residues. The CDR3 DNA follows: TGTGCCAGCAGTTTATCGCGGGGGAGGGCGAACACCGGGGAGCTGTTTTTT. This gives the protein CASSLSRGRANTGELFF.